This entry is about one TCR beta chain. Its specificity is not known. The CDR3 sequence is 16 residues long. With 0 bases removed from V and 0 bases from J, the gap between germline ends came to 10 bases. Germline V gene data show CDR1 as SGHRS and CDR2 as YFSETQ. This entry is derived from a study of T cells in localized non-small cell lung cancer. Study findings and constraints: Uninvolved neighboring lung showed the greatest T cell clonality, exceeding tumor. Owing to sequencing of a solitary tumor region, heterogeneity cannot be discounted. A higher density of T cells in blood coincided with extended overall survival. Across samples, adjacent lung featured a median roughly 56 of the top 100 tumor clones.

The data were produced by immunoSEQ multiplex PCR, yet TCRdb's version contains in-frame clones alone and is incomplete. This sample has 20,000 to 30,000 clones; roughly 90% occur once, and the top ten carry 13% to 15%. This TCR was recovered from a female donor aged 60 or older with stage I lung adenocarcinoma. The material sequenced was peripheral blood, taken before any cancer treatment. The chain employs TRBV5-1 and TRBJ1-3, with unresolved D. The CDR3 reads CASSLGGGFSGNTIYF. The CDR3 nucleotides read TGCGCCAGCAGCTTGGGCGGAGGGTTCTCTGGAAACACCATATATTTT. Drawing the rest from reference TRBV5-1 and TRBJ1-3, the complete variable domain is KAGVTQTPRYLIKTRGQQVTLSCSPISGHRSVSWYQQTPGQGLQFLFEYFSETQRNKGNFPGRFSGRQFSNSRSEMNVSTLELGDSALYLCASSLGGGFSGNTIYFGEGSWLTVV.